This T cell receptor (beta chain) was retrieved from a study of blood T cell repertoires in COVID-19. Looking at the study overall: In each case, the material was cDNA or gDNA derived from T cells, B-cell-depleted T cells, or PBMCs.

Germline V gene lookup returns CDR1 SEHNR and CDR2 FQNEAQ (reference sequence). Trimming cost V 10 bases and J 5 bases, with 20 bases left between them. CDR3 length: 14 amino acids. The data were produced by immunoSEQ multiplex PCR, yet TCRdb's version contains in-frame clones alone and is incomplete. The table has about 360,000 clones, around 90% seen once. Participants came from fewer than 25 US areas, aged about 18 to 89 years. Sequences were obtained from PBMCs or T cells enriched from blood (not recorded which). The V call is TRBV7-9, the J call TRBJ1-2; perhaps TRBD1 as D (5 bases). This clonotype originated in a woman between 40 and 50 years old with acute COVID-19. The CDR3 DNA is TGTGCCACCCCGACCTCGAGACAGCAATATGGCTACACCTTC. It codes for CATPTSRQQYGYTF.